The rows below give T cell receptor beta chains drawn from one sample of a study of shared clonotypes between healthy human individuals. Repertoires were generated with immunoSEQ multiplex PCR, while TCRdb's copy carries only in-frame clones and drops some. This table holds roughly 2,000,000 clones, about 95% found once. Sequencing was done on a sample of naive CD8+ T cells sorted from blood. The source of these receptors is a young man in good health. The CDR3 runs from the conserved cysteine through the conserved F or W. Fields, in order: clone size, D gene, V gene, J gene, CDR3 DNA, CDR3 protein. The D gene is left open where the match is weak. The listing skips clone size in some rows; elsewhere it reads once, few, many or a size class.

NA,TRBD2,TRBV4-2,TRBJ2-7,TGTGCCAGCAGCCAAGATGGGGCTAGCGGGGGACCCGCCTACGAGCAGTACTTC,CASSQDGASGGPAYEQYF
NA,TRBD2,TRBV29-1,TRBJ2-3,TGCAGCGTTGAAGATCGGTTAGCGGGCTACCATCAGTACACAGATACGCAGTATTTT,CSVEDRLAGYHQYTDTQYF
NA,NA,TRBV12-5,TRBJ2-3,TGTGCTAGTGAGGGCTACGGGGATACGCAGTATTTT,CASEGYGDTQYF
NA,NA,TRBV6-5,TRBJ1-1,TGTGCCAGCACCATCTCGGTGGAGGGGAACACTGAAGCTTTCTTT,CASTISVEGNTEAFF
NA,TRBD2,TRBV11-2,TRBJ2-7,TGTGCCAGCAGTGATATAGCGGGGGGAACCTACGAGCAGTACTTC,CASSDIAGGTYEQYF
NA,NA,TRBV27,TRBJ2-7,TGTGCCAGCAGTTATGAGCCCCGGTCATACGAGCAGTACTTC,CASSYEPRSYEQYF
NA,NA,TRBV19,TRBJ2-2,TGTGCCAGTAGTATAGTAGGAGGGAACGGGGAGCTGTTTTTT,CASSIVGGNGELFF
NA,NA,TRBV2,TRBJ2-1,TGTGCCAGCAGCCCCCCGGGCAATGAGCAGTTCTTC,CASSPPGNEQFF
NA,NA,TRBV27,TRBJ2-7,TGTGCCAGCAGTTTAGGCAGGGACTACGAGCAGTACTTC,CASSLGRDYEQYF
once,NA,TRBV6-1,TRBJ2-7,TGTGCCAGCAGTGAAACAGTAACCTACGAGCAGTACTTC,CASSETVTYEQYF
NA,NA,TRBV7-9,TRBJ2-3,TGTGCCAGCAGCTCCCCCCGGGCTCCAGATACGCAGTATTTT,CASSSPRAPDTQYF
NA,NA,TRBV7-6,TRBJ2-3,TGTGCCAGCAGCTTAAGGTTCGGGGATACGCAGTATTTT,CASSLRFGDTQYF
few,NA,TRBV7-9,TRBJ1-3,TGTGCCAGCATCGACAGTACTGGAAACACCATATATTTT,CASIDSTGNTIYF
NA,NA,TRBV29-1,TRBJ2-7,TGCAGCGCCCTTACCGGGGTACCCTACGAGCAGTACTTC,CSALTGVPYEQYF
NA,NA,TRBV7-2,TRBJ1-2,TGTGCCAGCAGCCCCCATTTCCGGGACAACTCTAACTATGGCTACACCTTC,CASSPHFRDNSNYGYTF
once,NA,TRBV5-1,TRBJ2-7,TGCGCCAGCAGCTTGGCCGGGCCCTACGAGCAGTACTTC,CASSLAGPYEQYF
once,NA,TRBV19,TRBJ1-1,TGTGCCAGTAGTCCGCCGGCAGGGAACACTGAAGCTTTCTTT,CASSPPAGNTEAFF
NA,NA,TRBV7-8,TRBJ1-1,TGTGCCAGCAGCCAAACAGAGGGAATAAGGACTGAAGCTTTCTTT,CASSQTEGIRTEAFF
NA,TRBD1,TRBV5-6,TRBJ1-4,TGTGCCAGCAGCTGGGACAGGGGGGGTGAAAAACTGTTTTTT,CASSWDRGGEKLFF
NA,TRBD2,TRBV7-6,TRBJ2-7,TGTGCCAGCAGCGACGCGGGGGGACCTTCCTACGAGCAGTACTTC,CASSDAGGPSYEQYF
once,NA,TRBV9,TRBJ2-1,TGTGCCAGCAGCGTAGAGGGACTTACCTACAATGAGCAGTTCTTC,CASSVEGLTYNEQFF
NA,NA,TRBV7-9,TRBJ2-1,TGTGCCAGCAGCGAAGACACCTTTACATACAATGAGCAGTTCTTC,CASSEDTFTYNEQFF
NA,TRBD1,TRBV27,TRBJ2-5,TGTGCCAGCAGTGACGGACAGGGGGCGCCTGGTGAGACCCAGTACTTC,CASSDGQGAPGETQYF
NA,NA,TRBV10-3,TRBJ2-7,TGTGCCATCAGTGAGGACGGCCCGAGCTCCTACGAGCAGTACTTC,CAISEDGPSSYEQYF
NA,TRBD1,TRBV7-8,TRBJ2-3,TGTGCCAGCAGCTTAGGACAGGGGAGCACAGATACGCAGTATTTT,CASSLGQGSTDTQYF
NA,TRBD1,TRBV27,TRBJ2-1,TGTGCCAGCAGTACGAAACTTCGACAGGGGGAAAACAATGAGCAGTTCTTC,CASSTKLRQGENNEQFF